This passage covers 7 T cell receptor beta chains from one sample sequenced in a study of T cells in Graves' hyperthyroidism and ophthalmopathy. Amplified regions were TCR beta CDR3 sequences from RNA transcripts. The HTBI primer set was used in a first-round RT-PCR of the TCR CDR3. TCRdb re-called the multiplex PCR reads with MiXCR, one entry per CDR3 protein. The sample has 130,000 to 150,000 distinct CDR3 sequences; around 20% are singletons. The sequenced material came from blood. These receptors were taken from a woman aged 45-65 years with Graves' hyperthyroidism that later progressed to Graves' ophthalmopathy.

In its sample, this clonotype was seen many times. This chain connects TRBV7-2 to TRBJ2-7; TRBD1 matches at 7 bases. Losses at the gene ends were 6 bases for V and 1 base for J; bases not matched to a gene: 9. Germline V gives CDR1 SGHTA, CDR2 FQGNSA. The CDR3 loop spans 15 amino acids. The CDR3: CASSRQGGPSYEQYF. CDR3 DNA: TGTGCCAGCAGTAGACAGGGCGGCCCATCCTACGAGCAGTACTTC.

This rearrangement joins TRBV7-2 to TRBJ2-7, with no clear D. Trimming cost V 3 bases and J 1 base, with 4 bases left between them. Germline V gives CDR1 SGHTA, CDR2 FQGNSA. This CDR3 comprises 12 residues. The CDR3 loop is CASSLPSYEQYF. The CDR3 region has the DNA TGTGCCAGCAGCTTGCCGTCCTACGAGCAGTACTTC. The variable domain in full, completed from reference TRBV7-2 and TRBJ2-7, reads GAGVSQSPSNKVTEKGKDVELRCDPISGHTALYWYRQSLGQGLEFLIYFQGNSAPDKSGLPSDRFSAERTGGSVSTLTIQRTQQEDSAVYLCASSLPSYEQYFGPGTRLTVT.

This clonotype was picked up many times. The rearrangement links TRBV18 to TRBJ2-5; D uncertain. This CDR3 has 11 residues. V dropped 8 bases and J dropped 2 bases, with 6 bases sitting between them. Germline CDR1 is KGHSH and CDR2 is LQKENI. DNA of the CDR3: TGTGCCAGCAAGGTACAAGAGACCCAGTACTTC. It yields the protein CASKVQETQYF.

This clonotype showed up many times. This CDR3 is CASSPPWEYQETQYF. DNA of the CDR3: TGTGCCAGCTCACCACCGTGGGAGTACCAAGAGACCCAGTACTTC. J is TRBJ2-5 and V is TRBV18; possible D gene TRBD2, 5 bases. The germline V gene encodes CDR1 KGHSH and CDR2 LQKENI. V lost 0 bases to trimming and J lost 0 bases, with 8 bases between them. This CDR3 is 15 amino acids long.

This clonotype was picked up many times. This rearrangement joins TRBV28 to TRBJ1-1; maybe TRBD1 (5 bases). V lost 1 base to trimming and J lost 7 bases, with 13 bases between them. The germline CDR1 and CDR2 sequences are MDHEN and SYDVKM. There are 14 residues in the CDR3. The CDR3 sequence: CASSLLGETNEAFF. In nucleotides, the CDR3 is TGTGCCAGCAGTTTATTGGGGGAAACTAATGAAGCTTTCTTT.

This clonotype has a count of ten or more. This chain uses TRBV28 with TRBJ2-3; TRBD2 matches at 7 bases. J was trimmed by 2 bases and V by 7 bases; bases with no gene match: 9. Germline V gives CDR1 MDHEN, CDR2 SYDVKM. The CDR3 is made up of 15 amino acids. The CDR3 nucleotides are TGTGCCAGCAAACAACGGGGGGTCCTCACAGATACGCAGTATTTT. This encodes CASKQRGVLTDTQYF. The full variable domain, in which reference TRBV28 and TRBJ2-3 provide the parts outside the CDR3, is DVKVTQSSRYLVKRTGEKVFLECVQDMDHENMFWYRQDPGLGLRLIYFSYDVKMKEKGDIPEGYSVSREKKERFSLILESASTNQTSMYLCASKQRGVLTDTQYFGPGTRLTVL.

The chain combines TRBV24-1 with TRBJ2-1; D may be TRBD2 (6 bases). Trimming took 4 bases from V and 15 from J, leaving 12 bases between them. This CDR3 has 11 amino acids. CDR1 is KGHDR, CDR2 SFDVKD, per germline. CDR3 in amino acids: CATSEAGLPFF. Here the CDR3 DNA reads TGTGCCACCAGTGAGGCGGGACTGCCGTTCTTC.